This T cell receptor beta chain was obtained from a study of type 1 regulatory T cells. Findings and caveats of the study: Compared with non-Tr1 cells, Tr1 cells showed a narrower TCR repertoire.

This clonotype was counted ten times or more. As yet, its antigen is unknown. TCRdb called the reads again in MiXCR, with one record for every CDR3 protein. The sample lists about 69,000 distinct CDR3 sequences; around 20% were seen once. The sample comprised cultured type 1 regulatory T (Tr1) cells, either the whole culture or a sorted fraction (not recorded which). This receptor was obtained from a human donor in good health.

Written as DNA, the CDR3 is TGCGCCAGCAGTGAAGTTTCATCTCAAGAGACCCAGTACTTC. Residues: CASSEVSSQETQYF. V and J are TRBV5-1 and TRBJ2-5; D is undetermined. This CDR3 has 14 residues. Germline CDR1 is SGHRS and CDR2 is YFSETQ. V was trimmed by 5 bases and J by 2 bases, leaving 13 bases between them.